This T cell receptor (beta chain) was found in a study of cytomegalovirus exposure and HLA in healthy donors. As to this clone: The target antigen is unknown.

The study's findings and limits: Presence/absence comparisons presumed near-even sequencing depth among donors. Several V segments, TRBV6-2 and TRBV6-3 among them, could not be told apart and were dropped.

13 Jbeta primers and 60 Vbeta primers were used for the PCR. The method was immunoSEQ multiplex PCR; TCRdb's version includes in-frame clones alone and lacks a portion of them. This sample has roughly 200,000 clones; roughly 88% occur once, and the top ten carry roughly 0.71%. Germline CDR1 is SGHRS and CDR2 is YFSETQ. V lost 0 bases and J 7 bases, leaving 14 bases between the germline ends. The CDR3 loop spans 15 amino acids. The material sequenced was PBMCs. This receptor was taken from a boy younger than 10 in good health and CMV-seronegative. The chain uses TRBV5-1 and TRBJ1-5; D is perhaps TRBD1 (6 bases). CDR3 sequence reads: CASSLDGGAGQPQHF. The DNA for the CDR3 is TGCGCCAGCAGCTTGGATGGGGGCGCAGGACAGCCCCAGCATTTT.